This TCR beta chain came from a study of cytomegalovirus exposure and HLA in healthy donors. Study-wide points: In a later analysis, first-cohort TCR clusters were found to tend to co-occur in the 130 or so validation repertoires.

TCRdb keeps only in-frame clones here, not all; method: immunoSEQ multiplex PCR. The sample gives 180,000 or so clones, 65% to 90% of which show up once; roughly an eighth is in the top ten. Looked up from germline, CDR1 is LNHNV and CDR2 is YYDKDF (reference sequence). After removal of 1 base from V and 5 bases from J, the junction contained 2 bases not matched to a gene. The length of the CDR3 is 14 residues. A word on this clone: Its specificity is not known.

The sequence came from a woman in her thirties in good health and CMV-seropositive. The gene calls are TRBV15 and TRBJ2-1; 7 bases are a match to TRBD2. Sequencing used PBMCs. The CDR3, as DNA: TGTGCCACCAGCAGAGGGGGGACTAACAATGAGCAGTTCTTC. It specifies CATSRGGTNNEQFF.